This T cell receptor beta chain was recovered during a study of shared clonotypes between healthy human individuals. Study at large: The composition of the donors was a couple of women and three men aged 18 to 49.

Germline CDR1 and CDR2: PRHDT and FYEKMQ (reference sequence). V was shortened by 3 bases and J by 5 bases, with 7 bases between the two germline ends. The CDR3 is 12 amino acids. The naive CD8 population came from CD45RO-negative cells selected for CCR7, without terminally differentiated effector memory CD45RA+ cells. Measured with immunoSEQ multiplex PCR; TCRdb has only the in-frame clones, and not every one. The sample consists of approximately 590,000 clones, less than 97% of them appearing once. The sequenced material came from naive CD8+ T cells sorted from blood. This TCR was sampled from a woman in her 30s in good health. This chain joins TRBV13 and TRBJ1-1; D is uncertain. The CDR3 reads CASSLRWTEAFF. CDR3 coding DNA: TGTGCCAGCAGCTTGAGGTGGACTGAAGCTTTCTTT.